The 6 T cell receptor beta chains listed next were all sequenced from one sample in a study of CD8+CD57+ T cells in acquired aplastic anemia. The use of genomic DNA as template underpinned the TCR beta VDJ and CDR3 profiling. TCRdb independently ran MiXCR on the reads; one entry per CDR3 protein. The sample has about 220,000 distinct CDR3 sequences, approximately 35% seen once. Sequenced sample: sorted CD4+, CD8+, or CD8+CD57+ T cells (not recorded which) from PBMCs. These receptors all come from a human donor in good health, serving as a control.

This clonotype was counted ten times or more. The chain joins TRBV5-1 to TRBJ2-3, with a possible D match to TRBD1 (6 bases). Germline CDR1 SGHRS, CDR2 YFSETQ. This CDR3 has 15 amino acids. V was shortened by 5 bases and J by 0 bases, with 13 bases between the two germline ends. The CDR3 loop is CASSEGQTSTDTQYF. The CDR3 nucleotides are TGCGCCAGCAGTGAAGGACAGACTAGCACAGATACGCAGTATTTT.

This clonotype has only one observation. V gene TRBV4-1 combines with J gene TRBJ2-3, with TRBD1 identical over 7 bases. The CDR3 is made up of 19 amino acids. Looked up from germline, CDR1 is MGHRA and CDR2 is YSYEKL. The trim removed 1 base at V and 3 bases at J, leaving 16 bases unmatched. CDR3 protein: CASSQALGTGAEWTDTQYF. Here the CDR3 DNA reads TGCGCCAGCAGCCAAGCTTTGGGAACAGGGGCCGAATGGACAGATACGCAGTATTTT.

This clonotype qualifies as medium-sized (0.01 to 0.1%). The chain joins TRBV29-1 to TRBJ2-5; TRBD2 might be the D (7 bases). Germline V gene data show CDR1 as SQVTM and CDR2 as ANQGSEA. V dropped 7 bases and J dropped 8 bases, with 14 bases sitting between them. The CDR3 consists of 11 residues. The CDR3 loop is CSARGGVTQYF. Written as DNA, the CDR3 is TGCAGCGCCAGAGGGGGGGTAACCCAGTACTTC.

V usage is TRBV25-1 and J usage is TRBJ1-5; D gene unclear. The CDR3 has 13 amino acids. V was shortened by 4 bases and J by 9 bases, with 13 bases between the two germline ends. Germline V gene lookup returns CDR1 MGHDK and CDR2 SYGVNS. The CDR3 bases are TGTGCCAGCAGTGGGTGGGTGGGTCCGCCCCAGCATTTT. It is translated as CASSGWVGPPQHF.

V is TRBV2 and J is TRBJ2-5; D is possibly TRBD1 (5 bases). The J call may be in error: the DNA end matches TRBJ2-7 better. The CDR3 runs to 12 residues. The germline V gene has CDR1 SNHLY and CDR2 FYNNEI. The CDR3 coding sequence is TGTGCCAGCGGGGCAAATCTCTACGAGCAGTACTTC. Protein sequence: CASGANLYEQYF.

This clonotype has just a few counts. V usage is TRBV5-1 and J usage is TRBJ2-2, with D unresolved. CDR1 and CDR2 from the germline V gene are SGHRS and YFSETQ. CDR3 length equals 13 residues. The V gene lost 0 bases and the J gene lost 3 bases, with 3 bases spanning the gap. CDR3 in amino acids: CASSLADTGELFF. The CDR3 DNA is TGCGCCAGCAGCTTGGCCGACACCGGGGAGCTGTTTTTT.